This T cell receptor beta chain was sequenced during a study of blood T cell repertoires in COVID-19. Study-level information: The United States, Italy and Spain supplied acute and convalescent COVID-19 samples. Nucleic acid was either cDNA or gDNA, and it came from T cells, B-cell-depleted T cells, or PBMCs.

As handled by the study authors: Researchers report that nucleated cell counts were estimated from reference gene primer amplification. Some clones are missing from TCRdb's copy, which holds only in-frame ones; the method was immunoSEQ multiplex PCR. The V and J calls and clone size were taken over from that table, and D and trimming were inferred from the DNA. The table lists 30,000 to 35,000 clones, 85% to 90% of them singletons. V was cut by 6 bases and J by 8 bases, with 16 bases left in between. Germline CDR1 reads SQVTM; CDR2 reads ANQGSEA. The CDR3 consists of 12 residues. The receptor's source is a woman in her 70s with active COVID-19. Sequencing input: peripheral blood. J is TRBJ1-2 and V is TRBV29-1, with TRBD1 as a possible D gene (6 bases). In DNA form, the CDR3 reads TGCAGCGTACGTACAGGGTTTGGCGGCTACACCTTC. It is translated as CSVRTGFGGYTF.